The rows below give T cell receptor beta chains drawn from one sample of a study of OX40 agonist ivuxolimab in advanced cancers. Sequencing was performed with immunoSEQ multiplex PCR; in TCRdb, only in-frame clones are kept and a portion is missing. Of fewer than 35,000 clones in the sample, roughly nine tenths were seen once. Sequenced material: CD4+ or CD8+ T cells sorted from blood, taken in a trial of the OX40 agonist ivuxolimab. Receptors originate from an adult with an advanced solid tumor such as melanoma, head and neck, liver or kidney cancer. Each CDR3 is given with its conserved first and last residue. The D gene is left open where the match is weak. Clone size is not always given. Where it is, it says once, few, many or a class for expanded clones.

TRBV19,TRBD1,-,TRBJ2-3,TGTGCCAGTAGAGGGACAGGAGATACGCAGTATTTT,CASRGTGDTQYF
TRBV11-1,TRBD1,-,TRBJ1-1,TGTGCCAGCAGCTTAGGGGACAGGGCAGACACTGAAGCTTTCTTT,CASSLGDRADTEAFF
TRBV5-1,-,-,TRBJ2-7,TGCGCCAGCAGCTCGGGGGACAGCTACGAGCAGTACTTC,CASSSGDSYEQYF
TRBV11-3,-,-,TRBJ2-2,TGTGCCAGCAGCCCCTCCGTAGGGGGGCCTGGGGAGCTGTTTTTT,CASSPSVGGPGELFF
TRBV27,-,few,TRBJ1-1,TGTGCCAGCAGACTAGACATTTACATGAACACTGAAGCTTTCTTT,CASRLDIYMNTEAFF
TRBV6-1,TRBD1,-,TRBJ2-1,TGTGCCACCGAGACAGGGTCAGTGTGGTACGATGAGCAGTTCTTC,CATETGSVWYDEQFF
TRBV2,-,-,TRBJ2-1,TGTGCCACCCCGGGGGGCTCCGGGGACGGGCTGAACAATGAGCAGTTCTTC,CATPGGSGDGLNNEQFF
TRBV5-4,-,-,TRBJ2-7,TGTGCCAGCAGCTTGAAATCTATCCCCTACGAGCAGTACTTC,CASSLKSIPYEQYF
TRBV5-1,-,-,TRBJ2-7,TGCGCCAGCAGCTACGGGACGGCGCCCTACGAGCAGTACTTC,CASSYGTAPYEQYF
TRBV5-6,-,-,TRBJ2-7,TGTGCCAGCAGCTTCTCCGGGACGGACTACGAGCAGTACTTC,CASSFSGTDYEQYF
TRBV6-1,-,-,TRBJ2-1,TGTGCCAGCAGTGAAGACAGATTGGGTGAGCAGTTCTTC,CASSEDRLGEQFF
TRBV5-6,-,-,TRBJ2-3,TGTGCCAGCAGCTTGGCAGATACGCAGTATTTT,CASSLADTQYF
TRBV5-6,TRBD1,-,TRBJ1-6,TGTGCCAGCAGCTTGGGTTTTATGGACAGGGGGAGGTCACCCCTCCACTTT,CASSLGFMDRGRSPLHF
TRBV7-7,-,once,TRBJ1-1,TGTGCCAGCAGCCTCGCACTGAACACTGAAGCTTTCTTT,CASSLALNTEAFF
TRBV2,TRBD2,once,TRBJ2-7,TGTGCCAGAGGGCCAGCGGGAGGGCAGCAGTACTTC,CARGPAGGQQYF
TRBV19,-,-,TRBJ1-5,TGTGCCAGTAGGGAGAATCACAATAGCAATCAGCCCCAGCATTTT,CASRENHNSNQPQHF
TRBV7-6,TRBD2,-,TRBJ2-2,TGTGCCAGCAGCGGGACTAGCGGGGGGCCAACATCCACCGGGGAGCTGTTTTTT,CASSGTSGGPTSTGELFF
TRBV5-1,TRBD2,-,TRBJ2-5,TGCGCCAGCAGCTTGGGAGCGGGAGCAGGGGAGACCCAGTACTTC,CASSLGAGAGETQYF
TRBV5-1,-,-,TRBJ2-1,TGCGCCAGCAGCTTGCTGAGTAGCTCCTACAATGAGCAGTTCTTC,CASSLLSSSYNEQFF
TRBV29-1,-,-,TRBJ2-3,TGCAGCGTTATTTCCGCTCGGGGGGCCACAGATACGCAGTATTTT,CSVISARGATDTQYF
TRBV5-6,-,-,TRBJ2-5,TGTGCCAGCAGCTCAGAGGGAGAGAATCAAGAGACCCAGTACTTC,CASSSEGENQETQYF
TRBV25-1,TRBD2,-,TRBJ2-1,TGTGCCAGCAGTGGGGCCCCGAAGGCTAGCGGGAGAGTTGAGCAGTTCTTC,CASSGAPKASGRVEQFF
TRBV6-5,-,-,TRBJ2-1,TGTGCCAGCAGTTACACCCACAGGGCTTCGAATGAGCAGTTCTTC,CASSYTHRASNEQFF
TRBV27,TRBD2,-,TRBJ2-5,TGTGCCAGCAGTTCCGGGACTAGCGGGGCGGGAGAGACCCAGTACTTC,CASSSGTSGAGETQYF
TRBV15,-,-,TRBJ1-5,TGTGCCACCAGCAGAGACGGGGGTTGGGATCAGCCCCAGCATTTT,CATSRDGGWDQPQHF
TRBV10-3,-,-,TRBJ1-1,TGTGCCATCAGCGAGTCGGAGGGAAACACTGAAGCTTTCTTT,CAISESEGNTEAFF
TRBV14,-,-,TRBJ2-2,TGTGCCAGCAGCCAAGACAACCGGGGGTCGAGGATCTGGCTGTTTTTT,CASSQDNRGSRIWLFF
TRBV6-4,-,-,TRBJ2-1,TGTGCCAGCAGGGGTCTCAATGAGCAGTTCTTC,CASRGLNEQFF
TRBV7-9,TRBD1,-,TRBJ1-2,TGTGCCAGCAGCGCGACAGGGGTGGACTATGGCTACACCTTC,CASSATGVDYGYTF
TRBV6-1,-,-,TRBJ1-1,TGTGCCAGCAAGGTGGGAAACACTGAAGCTTTCTTT,CASKVGNTEAFF
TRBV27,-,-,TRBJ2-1,TGTGCCAGCAGTTCCGGGGGCCGCAATGAGCAGTTCTTC,CASSSGGRNEQFF
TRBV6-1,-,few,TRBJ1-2,TGTGCCAGTCGATCTGGGGGGGCCTACTATGGCTACACCTTC,CASRSGGAYYGYTF
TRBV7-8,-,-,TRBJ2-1,TGTGCCAGCAGCTTAGGACTCGAACGGGGTGAGCAGTTCTTC,CASSLGLERGEQFF
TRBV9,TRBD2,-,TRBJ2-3,TGTGCCAGCAGCGTAGTGGCTAGCGGCCTAACAGATACGCAGTATTTT,CASSVVASGLTDTQYF
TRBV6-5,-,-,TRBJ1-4,TGTGCCAGCAGTTATAGCGGGGTGGAGAATGAAAAACTGTTTTTT,CASSYSGVENEKLFF
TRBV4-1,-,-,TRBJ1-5,TGCGCCAGCAGCCAAGGGAGTTATCAGCCCCAGCATTTT,CASSQGSYQPQHF
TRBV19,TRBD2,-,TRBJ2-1,TGTGCCAGTAGCCCCGGGGGGAGCTCCTACAATGAGCAGTTCTTC,CASSPGGSSYNEQFF
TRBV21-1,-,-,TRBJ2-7,TGTGCCAGCAGCAAGAGGTTGGCGCAGTACTTC,CASSKRLAQYF
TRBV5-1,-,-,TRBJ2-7,TGCGCCAGCAGCCCTACCGGGACGGTGGCTTTCGAGCAGTACTTC,CASSPTGTVAFEQYF
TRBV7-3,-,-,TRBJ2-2,TGTGCCAGCAGCTTACCGGACACCGGGGAGCTGTTTTTT,CASSLPDTGELFF
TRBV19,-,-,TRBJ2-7,TGTGCCAGTAGTATCTTAGCTCACTCCTACGAGCAGTACTTC,CASSILAHSYEQYF
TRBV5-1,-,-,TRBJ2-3,TGCGCCAGCAGCGTATGGGACACAAGCACAGATACGCAGTATTTT,CASSVWDTSTDTQYF
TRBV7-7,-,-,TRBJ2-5,TGTGCCAGCAGCCCAATTGAGGCTTGGGCAGAGTACTTC,CASSPIEAWAEYF
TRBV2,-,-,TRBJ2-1,TGTGCCAGCAGTGAAGCGGCAGGGCTTTGGGATGAGCAGTTCTTC,CASSEAAGLWDEQFF
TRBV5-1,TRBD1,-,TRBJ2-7,TGCGCCAGCAGCTTGGCAGGGGGCGCCTACGAGCAGTACTTC,CASSLAGGAYEQYF
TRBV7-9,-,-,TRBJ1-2,TGTGCCAGCAGCTTGGGCCAAGGGCTTGGCTACACCTTC,CASSLGQGLGYTF
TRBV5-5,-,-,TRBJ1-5,TGTGCCAGCAGCTTTGGGTACCTCAATAGCAATCAGCCCCAGCATTTT,CASSFGYLNSNQPQHF
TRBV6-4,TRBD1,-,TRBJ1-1,TGTGCCAGTACCCCGGGACAGGGGTACGCGAACACTGAAGCTTTCTTT,CASTPGQGYANTEAFF
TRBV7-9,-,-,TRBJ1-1,TGTGCCAGCAGCGCAGGACCCGTGAACACTGAAGCTTTCTTT,CASSAGPVNTEAFF
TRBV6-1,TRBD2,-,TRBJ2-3,TGTGCCAGCAGCGCAATAGCGGGGGGCACAGATACGCAGTATTTT,CASSAIAGGTDTQYF
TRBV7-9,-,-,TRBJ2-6,TGTGCCAGCAGCTTAGTACCCGGGTGGGAAGTCCTGACTTTC,CASSLVPGWEVLTF
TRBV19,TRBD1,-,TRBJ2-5,TGTGCCAGTAGTATAGATGGGACAGGGGAAGAGACCCAGTACTTC,CASSIDGTGEETQYF
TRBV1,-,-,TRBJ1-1,-,CTSRGRGLCTSRGPEIGFF
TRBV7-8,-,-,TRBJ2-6,TGTGCCAGCAGCCCCCGAATGGGGGCTGGGGCCAACGTCCTGACTTTC,CASSPRMGAGANVLTF
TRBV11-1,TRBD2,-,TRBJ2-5,TGTGCAAGCGGGGGGGCTCAGACCCAGTACTTC,CASGGAQTQYF
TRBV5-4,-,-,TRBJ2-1,TGTGCCAGCAGCCGACTCGCTAGCTCCTACAATGAGCAGTTCTTC,CASSRLASSYNEQFF
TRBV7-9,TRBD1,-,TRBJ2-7,TGTGCCAGCAGCCCAGGGGGCTACGAGCAGTACTTC,CASSPGGYEQYF